The sequence of this T cell receptor (beta chain) was determined in a study of identical twins. The study's findings and limits: Insertions ran lower in abundant cord blood beta clonotypes, though not in memory repertoires. Instead of following the same donors, the conclusions were based on cross-sectional statistical analysis. In beta out-of-frame sequences, the excess sharing between twins was weaker.

This clonotype was counted many times. What it binds is unknown. TCRdb reprocessed the 5' RACE reads via MiXCR and lists one record per CDR3 protein. The sample contains just under 650,000 distinct CDR3 sequences, just over 7% of which appear only once. Donors uniformly comprised healthy Caucasians. V was trimmed by 6 bases and J by 4 bases, leaving 13 bases between them. The CDR3 is 14 amino acids. The same data also contributed to another study, on yellow fever vaccine responses in identical twins.

The chain employs TRBV12-3 or TRBV12-4 and TRBJ1-5, with D possibly matching TRBD1 (6 bases). The TCR originated in a woman aged 18-29 years in good health. Source material: PBMCs. CDR3 in DNA: TGTGCCAGCAGCCAACCAGGGGCTAATCAGCCCCAGCATTTT. Its protein product is CASSQPGANQPQHF.